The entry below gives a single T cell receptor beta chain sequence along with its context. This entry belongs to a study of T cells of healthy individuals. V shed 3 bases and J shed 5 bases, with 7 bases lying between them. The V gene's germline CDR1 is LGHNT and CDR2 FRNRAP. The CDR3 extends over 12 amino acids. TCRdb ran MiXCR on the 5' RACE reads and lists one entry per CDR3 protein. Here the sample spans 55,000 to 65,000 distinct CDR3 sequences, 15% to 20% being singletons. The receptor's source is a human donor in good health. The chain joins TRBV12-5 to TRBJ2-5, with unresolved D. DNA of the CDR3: TGTGCTAGTGGTTTAGGAGTTGAGACCCAGTACTTC. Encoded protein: CASGLGVETQYF.